Listed here is a single TCR beta chain. This entry comes from a study of blood T cell repertoires in COVID-19. Sequenced by immunoSEQ multiplex PCR; TCRdb stores in-frame clones only, minus some. The table lists about 76,000 clones, roughly 87% of them singletons, with over 25% in the top ten. The receptor comes from an elderly woman with active or convalescent COVID-19. The sequenced sample was peripheral blood.

DNA for the CDR3: TGTGCCAGCAGCCGGTTCGCGACAGGGAACTATGGCTACACCTTC. Protein: CASSRFATGNYGYTF. The chain couples TRBV7-9 to TRBJ1-2; 7 nucleotides align to TRBD1. Germline lookup yields CDR1 SEHNR and CDR2 FQNEAQ (reference sequence). The CDR3 totals 15 residues. The ends lost 5 bases at V and 2 bases at J; junction bases unmatched: 8.